This T cell receptor (beta chain) was documented in a study of cytomegalovirus exposure and HLA in healthy donors. TCRdb's table, derived via immunoSEQ multiplex PCR, lists solely in-frame clones and lacks some. This sample has 150,000 or so clones, with 86% found just once. This CDR3 has 16 residues. The V and J ends lost 4 bases and 4 bases, in that order; junction bases with no gene match: 12. CDR1 SGHRS and CDR2 YFSETQ come from the germline V gene. This chain joins TRBV5-1 and TRBJ2-3, with 7 bases aligning to TRBD2. This TCR was recovered from a man between 18 and 35 years old in good health and CMV-seropositive. Sequences were obtained from PBMCs. CDR3 sequence: CASSPQSVAGADTQYF. CDR3 in DNA: TGCGCCAGCAGCCCCCAGAGCGTTGCGGGGGCAGATACGCAGTATTTT.